This entry lists 23 T cell receptor beta chains sequenced from one sample in a study of T cells after yellow fever vaccination. From the 5' RACE reads, TCRdb called clonotypes with MiXCR, one entry per CDR3 protein. The sample holds some 350,000 distinct CDR3 sequences; roughly 4% are singletons and the top ten take more than 20%. The sequences come from PBMCs, collected 5 days after the yellow fever booster vaccination. These receptors all stem from a man between 18 and 35 years old who received the YFV17D yellow fever vaccine.

There are a few counts of this clonotype. This chain connects TRBV20-1 to TRBJ1-1; D remains unclear. Germline CDR1 DFQATT, CDR2 SNEGSKA (reference sequence). The CDR3 consists of 12 residues. With 7 bases removed from V and 10 bases from J, the gap between germline ends came to 19 bases. The CDR3 protein is CSVLDNLYGAFF. The CDR3 nucleotides are TGCAGTGTGCTGGATAACCTATACGGAGCTTTCTTT.

This clonotype was seen many times. The chain joins TRBV7-6 to TRBJ2-2; no firm D call. The CDR3 runs 14 residues. Trimming pared 2 bases from V and 1 base from J, leaving 5 bases between. CDR1 is SGHVS, CDR2 FNYEAQ, per germline. CDR3 DNA: TGTGCCAGCAGCTTATATGGGAACACCGGGGAGCTGTTTTTT. Translated: CASSLYGNTGELFF.

The sample holds many counts of this clonotype. The genes are TRBV18 and TRBJ2-1, with TRBD1 identical over 7 bases. Germline V gene sequence: CDR1 KGHSH, CDR2 LQKENI. The V and J ends lost 4 bases and 1 base, in that order; junction bases with no gene match: 1. The CDR3 totals 14 residues. The CDR3 sequence: CASSRTGSYNEQFF. The CDR3 DNA reads TGTGCCAGCTCACGGACAGGATCCTACAATGAGCAGTTCTTC.

There are many counts of this clonotype. This sequence joins TRBV20-1 and TRBJ2-7, with D maybe TRBD1 (6 bases). The CDR3 totals 14 residues. Deletions cut 6 bases from V and 0 bases from J, with 15 bases between. Germline V gene data show CDR1 as DFQATT and CDR2 as SNEGSKA (reference sequence). The CDR3 region has the DNA TGCAGTGCCAGACCGGGACATTCCTCCTACGAGCAGTACTTC. The encoded protein is CSARPGHSSYEQYF.

The chain recombines TRBV10-1 with TRBJ2-7; D may be TRBD1 (5 bases). The CDR3 runs 14 residues. CDR1 is WNHNN, CDR2 SYGVQD, per germline (reference sequence). Trimming cost V 0 bases and J 3 bases, with 9 bases left between them. The CDR3: CASSESKGLYEQYF. CDR3 sequence (DNA): TGCGCCAGCAGTGAGTCGAAGGGGCTCTACGAGCAGTACTTC.

This clonotype was seen a handful of times. This chain links TRBV4-2 with TRBJ2-3; TRBD2 agrees at 11 bases. This CDR3 has 15 residues. Germline V gene sequence: CDR1 LGHNA, CDR2 YNFKEQ. V trimming: 3 bases; J trimming: 1 base; junction bases outside the gene matches: 0. DNA for the CDR3: TGTGCCAGCAGCCAGGGACTAGCGGGCACAGATACGCAGTATTTT. It translates to CASSQGLAGTDTQYF.

V is TRBV29-1 and J is TRBJ2-6, with 7 nucleotides matching TRBD1. Per germline, CDR1 SQVTM and CDR2 ANQGSEA. The J segment lost 0 bases and the V segment lost 6 bases, leaving 8 bases of the junction unmatched. The CDR3 extends over 16 amino acids. The DNA for the CDR3 is TGCAGCGTCGGTTGGCACAGGGGCTCTGGGGCCAACGTCCTGACTTTC. Protein: CSVGWHRGSGANVLTF.

This clonotype was found many times. The V and J genes are TRBV5-1 and TRBJ2-1; D gene ambiguous. The CDR3 runs 10 residues. The germline gives CDR1 SGHRS, CDR2 YFSETQ. V was shortened by 4 bases and J by 8 bases, with 4 bases between the two germline ends. CDR3 sequence: CASSGDEQFF. In DNA, the CDR3 is TGCGCCAGCAGCGGAGATGAGCAGTTCTTC. The entire variable domain, with the rest obtained from reference TRBV5-1 and TRBJ2-1, is as follows: KAGVTQTPRYLIKTRGQQVTLSCSPISGHRSVSWYQQTPGQGLQFLFEYFSETQRNKGNFPGRFSGRQFSNSRSEMNVSTLELGDSALYLCASSGDEQFFGPGTRLTVL.

This clonotype was observed a handful of times. The chain has TRBV10-3 and TRBJ2-7; D unresolved. This CDR3 has 14 residues. In germline, CDR1 is ENHRY, CDR2 SYGVKD. Between the trimmed V and J ends, which lost 2 bases and 6 bases, there was a span of 14 bases. The CDR3 here is CAISERLNPPEQYV. The CDR3 bases are TGTGCCATCAGTGAGAGACTTAACCCCCCCGAGCAGTACGTC.

J is TRBJ2-1 and V is TRBV7-6; tentative D call: TRBD1 (6 bases). CDR1 is SGHVS and CDR2 is FNYEAQ in the germline V gene. Trimming shortened V by 5 bases and J by 7 bases, and 12 bases separated the two germline ends. The CDR3 is 13 residues long. The CDR3 protein is CASSLGHGNEQFF. Here the CDR3 DNA reads TGTGCCAGCAGCCTGGGACACGGGAATGAGCAGTTCTTC.

At least ten counts were recorded for this clonotype. The rearrangement links TRBV18 to TRBJ2-1, with TRBD2 identical over 11 bases. With 3 bases clipped from V and 1 base from J, the junction kept 8 bases outside the gene matches. The CDR3 runs 18 residues. Germline V gives CDR1 KGHSH, CDR2 LQKENI. Here the CDR3 DNA reads TGTGCCAGCTCACCGGCCTTCCTAGCGGGGGGTTCCTACAATGAGCAGTTCTTC. It specifies CASSPAFLAGGSYNEQFF.

Many counts were recorded for this clonotype. The chain recombines TRBV6-1 with TRBJ2-3; TRBD2 agrees at 13 bases. Germline assignment: CDR1 MNHNS and CDR2 SASEGT. There are 17 residues in the CDR3. Trimming at V came to 3 bases and at J to 0 bases, leaving 3 bases not matched to a gene. In DNA form, the CDR3 reads TGTGCCAGCAGTGAGGAGGGACTAGCGGGAAGCACAGATACGCAGTATTTT. Protein: CASSEEGLAGSTDTQYF.

This clonotype occurred many times. CDR3 bases: TGTGCCAGCAGCTTGGGGCGGCCCGACACCTACGAGCAGTACTTC. Amino acid sequence: CASSLGRPDTYEQYF. The chain links TRBV7-2 to TRBJ2-7, with D possibly TRBD1 on 5 matching bases. V was trimmed by 3 bases and J by 2 bases, leaving 14 bases between them. The germline gives CDR1 SGHTA, CDR2 FQGNSA. This CDR3 spans 15 amino acids.

This clonotype was counted only a few times. The rearrangement links TRBV7-6 to TRBJ2-5; TRBD2 aligns across 9 bases. CDR1 is SGHVS and CDR2 is FNYEAQ in the germline V gene. With V trimmed by 4 bases and J by 2 bases, 5 bases remained unmatched. This CDR3 contains 15 residues. The CDR3: CASSSLAGLQETQYF. The CDR3 DNA follows: TGTGCCAGCAGCTCGCTAGCGGGGTTGCAAGAGACCCAGTACTTC.

This clonotype was seen ten or more times. The V gene is TRBV5-1, the J gene TRBJ2-5; D remains ambiguous. Trimming removed 5 bases at V and 3 bases at J, with 5 bases between. The CDR3 runs 11 residues. The germline CDR1 and CDR2 sequences are SGHRS and YFSETQ. The CDR3 bases are TGCGCCAGCAGGACGGAAGAGACCCAGTACTTC. Translation gives CASRTEETQYF.

This clonotype was seen a few times. The chain is built from TRBV7-6 and TRBJ2-3; 9 bases map to TRBD1. Germline V gene sequence: CDR1 SGHVS, CDR2 FNYEAQ. V was clipped by 4 bases and J by 1 base; unmatched bases: 3. The CDR3 length is 15 residues. The CDR3 nucleotides read TGTGCCAGCAGCTCGAGGACAGGGGGCACAGATACGCAGTATTTT. Its translation is CASSSRTGGTDTQYF.

This clonotype was counted only a few times. The genes are TRBV12-5 and TRBJ2-1, with TRBD2 as a possible D gene (5 bases). Germline V gives CDR1 LGHNT, CDR2 FRNRAP. CDR3 size: 10 residues. CDR3: CGARGREQFF. The CDR3 nucleotides are TGTGGAGCCCGAGGGCGTGAGCAGTTCTTC.

This clonotype has only a few counts. The J gene is TRBJ2-3, the V gene TRBV28; D gene unclear. The CDR3 totals 11 residues. Deletions cut 5 bases from V and 9 bases from J, with 9 bases between. Germline CDR1 is MDHEN and CDR2 is SYDVKM. The CDR3: CASSQGLTQYF. The CDR3 bases are TGTGCCAGCAGTCAAGGGCTCACGCAGTATTTT.

This clonotype appeared many times. The rearrangement uses TRBV10-1 and TRBJ2-1; D is undetermined. Germline V CDR1 and CDR2: WNHNN, SYGVQD (reference sequence). The ends were cut back, 0 bases at V and 9 bases at J, with 15 bases in the middle. This CDR3 spans 15 amino acids. The CDR3 loop is CASSESGRLSSEQFF. The CDR3 DNA reads as TGCGCCAGCAGTGAGTCGGGTAGGCTTTCGAGTGAGCAGTTCTTC.

V is TRBV27 and J is TRBJ2-7; 10 positions match TRBD1. CDR1 MNHEY and CDR2 SMNVEV come from the germline V gene (reference sequence). The length of the CDR3 is 14 residues. With V trimmed by 6 bases and J by 9 bases, 11 bases remained unmatched. The CDR3 nucleotides read TGTGCCAGCAGCCCCTCAGACAGGGGGCTCTGGCAGTACTTC. This encodes CASSPSDRGLWQYF.

Turning to this clonotype: The CDR3 does not close with the conserved phenylalanine or tryptophan, likely indicating a read error. J is TRBJ1-2 and V is TRBV29-1, with a possible D match to TRBD1 (6 bases). From germline, CDR1 is SQVTM and CDR2 ANQGSEA. The CDR3 has 13 residues. The germline V and J ends were trimmed by 7 bases and 4 bases, with 16 bases remaining between them. The CDR3 sequence is CSAEDSQLYGYTL. For the CDR3, the DNA is TGCAGCGCCGAGGACAGCCAGCTCTATGGCTACACCTTG.

CDR3 protein: CSASQGGNDYGYTF. The CDR3 DNA reads as TGCAGTGCTAGTCAAGGAGGTAACGACTATGGCTACACCTTC. The chain is built from TRBV20-1 and TRBJ1-2; D remains unclear. CDR3 length: 14 amino acids. V was trimmed by 3 bases and J by 3 bases, leaving 14 bases between them. Looked up from germline, CDR1 is DFQATT and CDR2 is SNEGSKA (reference sequence).

This clonotype was recorded at least ten times. The chain employs TRBV7-3 and TRBJ2-5; D remains ambiguous. The V end lost 5 bases, the J end lost 7 bases, and 11 bases lay between the germline ends. Germline V gives CDR1 SGHTA, CDR2 FQGTGA. The CDR3 sequence is 12 residues long. In DNA, the CDR3 is TGTGCCAGCAGCCCGACCGTGGGGACCCAGTACTTC. It yields the protein CASSPTVGTQYF.